The clone carrying this TCR beta chain showed up just a few times. These data come from a study of blood T cells in healthy people across ages. The CDR3 length is 12 residues. CDR1 and CDR2 from the germline V gene are DFQATT and SNEGSKA (reference sequence). It was with a sample-barcoded 5' primer and a J-beta primer mix that a second PCR of about 7 to 12 cycles was run. TCRdb independently ran MiXCR on the 5' RACE reads; one entry per CDR3 protein. The table has over 500,000 distinct CDR3 sequences, about 29% seen once. In addition, the sample was reused for a study of T cells of mothers and their children. That investigation notes: In this cohort, donors were a few healthy Caucasian mothers plus their six children.

The sequenced sample was blood. The gene calls are TRBV20-1 and TRBJ2-5; D gene unclear. The J call is in doubt because the DNA end fits TRBJ2-7 better. This sequence originates from a boy aged 2 to 9 in good health. The chain's CDR3 is CSARNGDYEQYF. The CDR3 coding sequence is TGCAGTGCTAGGAACGGAGATTACGAGCAGTACTTC.